A selection of T cell receptor beta chains follows, all from one sample in a study of Graves' ophthalmopathy and Graves' hyperthyroidism. TCRdb reprocessed the multiplex PCR reads via MiXCR and lists one record per CDR3 protein. The table has approximately 1.2 million distinct CDR3 sequences, 36% seen once. The material sequenced was peripheral blood or thyroid tissue (not recorded which). Receptor source: an adult man with Graves' hyperthyroidism. Each CDR3 is given with its conserved first and last residue. The order of the fields is CDR3 protein, J gene, V gene.

CDR3aa: CASRPTGGDQPQYF
j_gene: TRBJ2-5
v_gene: TRBV12-3/TRBV12-4

CDR3aa: CASSLGHNYGYTF
j_gene: TRBJ1-2
v_gene: TRBV11-2

CDR3aa: CASSAPGRSTGELFF
j_gene: TRBJ2-2
v_gene: TRBV7-9

CDR3aa: CASSPQGTSWGYIF
j_gene: TRBJ1-2
v_gene: TRBV7-9

CDR3aa: CASSFQGLQETQYF
j_gene: TRBJ2-5
v_gene: TRBV7-9

CDR3aa: CASSFQITGELFF
j_gene: TRBJ2-2
v_gene: TRBV7-3

CDR3aa: CASSEQGAGAEAFF
j_gene: TRBJ1-1
v_gene: TRBV2

CDR3aa: CASGRGALPEKLFF
j_gene: TRBJ1-4
v_gene: TRBV27

CDR3aa: CASSLGGDGTYEQYF
j_gene: TRBJ2-7
v_gene: TRBV2

CDR3aa: CASSLTQTSYEQYF
j_gene: TRBJ2-7
v_gene: TRBV11-2

CDR3aa: CASSAGQGANSPLHF
j_gene: TRBJ1-6
v_gene: TRBV9

CDR3aa: CASSPGTGVHEQYF
j_gene: TRBJ2-7
v_gene: TRBV19

CDR3aa: CASSVGIGGRTGELFF
j_gene: TRBJ2-2
v_gene: TRBV9

CDR3aa: CASSLGGPATNEKLFF
j_gene: TRBJ1-4
v_gene: TRBV7-9

CDR3aa: CASSLVEGEETQYF
j_gene: TRBJ2-5
v_gene: TRBV11-3

CDR3aa: CSATGTGVLQPQHF
j_gene: TRBJ1-5
v_gene: TRBV20-1

CDR3aa: CASIGDNTEAFF
j_gene: TRBJ1-1
v_gene: TRBV7-9

CDR3aa: CSVAQDSYEQYF
j_gene: TRBJ2-7
v_gene: TRBV29-1

CDR3aa: CASSGSRDEQYF
j_gene: TRBJ2-7
v_gene: TRBV13

CDR3aa: CATSGPPGLAGSYEQYF
j_gene: TRBJ2-7
v_gene: TRBV15

CDR3aa: CSARGRGGAGEKLFF
j_gene: TRBJ1-4
v_gene: TRBV20-1

CDR3aa: CASSVDSSGSSGGADTQYF
j_gene: TRBJ2-3
v_gene: TRBV7-2

CDR3aa: CAIRQGGSYEQYF
j_gene: TRBJ2-7
v_gene: TRBV6-6

CDR3aa: CASSDPRDRGRGETQYF
j_gene: TRBJ2-5
v_gene: TRBV25-1

CDR3aa: CASSLGAGGEQFF
j_gene: .
v_gene: TRBV7-9

CDR3aa: CAVGLEMKFGNTIYF
j_gene: TRBJ1-3
v_gene: TRBV10-3

CDR3aa: CASSYLSSNQPQHF
j_gene: TRBJ1-5
v_gene: TRBV6-6

CDR3aa: CASILGGNTEAFF
j_gene: TRBJ1-1
v_gene: TRBV6-6

CDR3aa: CATSRDAGPGNTIYF
j_gene: TRBJ1-3
v_gene: TRBV15

CDR3aa: CASSFYGNSNQPQHF
j_gene: TRBJ1-5
v_gene: TRBV7-8

CDR3aa: CSVDRLAGAETQYF
j_gene: TRBJ2-5
v_gene: TRBV29-1

CDR3aa: CASNIQGGSYEQYF
j_gene: TRBJ2-7
v_gene: TRBV12-3/TRBV12-4

CDR3aa: CATSRDKRSYEQYF
j_gene: TRBJ2-7
v_gene: TRBV7-3

CDR3aa: CASSEAVAGAYEQYF
j_gene: TRBJ2-7
v_gene: TRBV6-2/TRBV6-3

CDR3aa: CSEARGGPRGNQPQHF
j_gene: TRBJ1-5
v_gene: TRBV20-1

CDR3aa: CASSQEFRTGFYEQYF
j_gene: TRBJ2-7
v_gene: TRBV4-1

CDR3aa: CASSHPSGGDQPQHF
j_gene: TRBJ1-5
v_gene: TRBV5-1

CDR3aa: CSARDPSTNTEAFF
j_gene: TRBJ1-1
v_gene: TRBV20-1

CDR3aa: CASSAGLAATTDTQYF
j_gene: TRBJ2-3
v_gene: TRBV11-1

CDR3aa: CASGRGRVEETQYF
j_gene: TRBJ2-5
v_gene: TRBV7-2

CDR3aa: CASSTRLRGPYEQYF
j_gene: TRBJ2-7
v_gene: TRBV7-9

CDR3aa: CASSDEGGGGYEQYF
j_gene: TRBJ2-7
v_gene: TRBV2

CDR3aa: CATSQDLGQESNQPQHF
j_gene: TRBJ1-5
v_gene: TRBV15

CDR3aa: CATSSPGHSLREQYF
j_gene: TRBJ2-7
v_gene: TRBV15

CDR3aa: CASSSSGSYNSPLHF
j_gene: TRBJ1-6
v_gene: TRBV7-8

CDR3aa: CASSMGPSAYEQYF
j_gene: TRBJ2-7
v_gene: TRBV19

CDR3aa: CASSLPGQNTEAFF
j_gene: TRBJ1-1
v_gene: TRBV7-2

CDR3aa: CAISERDTQETQYF
j_gene: TRBJ2-5
v_gene: TRBV10-3